This TCR beta chain stems from a study of T cell changes during pregnancy in multiple sclerosis. The germline CDR1 and CDR2 sequences are SNHLY and FYNNEI. Trimming stripped 8 bases from V and 10 bases from J, with 30 bases between. CDR3 size: 18 residues. This clone was recorded once. The data were produced by immunoSEQ multiplex PCR, yet TCRdb's version contains in-frame clones alone and is incomplete. The table shows around 69,000 clones, with around nine tenths occurring only once. The chain couples TRBV2 to TRBJ1-6; TRBD1 is a possible D gene (6 bases). Sequencing was performed on CD8+ T cells from peripheral blood mononuclear cells, taken before pregnancy. The clonotype originates from a female donor with multiple sclerosis, enrolled in a pregnancy study. CDR3 protein: CASLSPGTSFMINSPLHF. The CDR3 nucleotides are TGTGCCAGCCTTAGCCCCGGGACATCCTTCATGATAAACTCACCCCTCCACTTT.